The rows below give T cell receptor beta chains drawn from one sample of a study of cytomegalovirus exposure and HLA in healthy donors. TCRdb keeps only in-frame clones here, not all; method: immunoSEQ multiplex PCR. The profile shows fewer than 150,000 clones, roughly four fifths of them singletons. Sequencing was carried out using PBMCs. These receptors came from a woman in her 50s in good health and CMV-seropositive. Each CDR3 is given without its conserved first and last residue. Each record gives: clone size, CDR3 length, V gene, CDR3 protein. Clone size is given for some rows only: seen once, a few or many times, or a class if the clone is expanded.

-,13,TRBV9,ASSAPTGMNTEAF
-,11,TRBV6-5,ASTLAGTSEQY
-,13,TRBV7-2,ASSLLLGGAETQY
once,13,TRBV21-1,ASSKLRGAGYGYT
-,13,TRBV14,ASSQQLVDTGELF
-,12,TRBV2,ASSSSDRSQPQH
once,14,TRBV29-1,SVGGGPTPLSDTQY
-,11,TRBV30,AWSPVFYNEQF
-,12,TRBV7-6,ASSSSTGAYEQY
-,12,TRBV5-1,ASSLEQAGNTIY
-,9,TRBV6-1,ASSDRVDQY
-,13,TRBV9,ASSAQRGPPYEQY
-,12,TRBV2,ASSEVDTGYGYT
-,15,TRBV2,ASSVPLDRSSTDTQY
-,12,TRBV5-6,ASSLGSGPYEQY
-,13,TRBV27,ASSPNGQRNYGYT
-,9,TRBV6-5,ASTTGDEQY
-,11,TRBV6-5,ASSYRQGRGYT
-,13,TRBV2,ASSDRAGSNQPQH
-,13,TRBV6-1,ASSEQTSSYNEQF
-,14,TRBV9,ASSATGGSGANVLT
-,12,TRBV5-5,ASSPQAGRDEQY
few,10,TRBV12-5,ASGKDNTEAF
-,16,TRBV12-5,ASGLKLGYQATNEKLF
-,13,TRBV7-8,ASSLRDLAPDTQY
-,12,TRBV29-1,SVRSYRGPSEQY
few,13,TRBV7-2,ASSLDRRGNTEAF
-,13,TRBV9,ASSGDRKTEYGYT
-,11,TRBV7-9,ASSLGRSNEQF
few,15,TRBV19,ASSIVLGAGVNQPQH
-,13,TRBV6-5,ASSARRAANYGYT
once,12,TRBV15,ATRGGDPRGEQY
-,12,TRBV2,ASRLLQGACGYT